This TCR beta chain was captured in a study of molecular identifiers for immune sequencing clone quantification. TCRdb analysed the PCR reads with MiXCR anew, one entry per CDR3 protein. In the table there are 460,000 or so distinct CDR3 sequences, about a fifth of which are singletons. V lost 4 bases, J lost 4 bases, and 6 bases stayed unmatched. The V gene's germline CDR1 is MNHEY and CDR2 SMNVEV (reference sequence). The CDR3 is made up of 15 amino acids. V and J are TRBV27 and TRBJ2-5; 10 bases are shared with TRBD2. The receptor's source is a human donor in good health. Some libraries in this study had Jurkat cell RNA spiked in. The sequenced sample consisted of naive CD8+ T cells from blood, with Jurkat cell RNA spiked in. Subset denoted: FACS-sorted CD8+CD4-CCR7+CD45RA+ naive T cells. CDR3 residues: CASSSWASGRETQYF. The CDR3 nucleotides read TGTGCCAGCAGTTCATGGGCTAGCGGGAGAGAGACCCAGTACTTC.